These 17 T cell receptor beta chains were sequenced from one sample in a study of stem cell transplantation in POMP-related autoinflammatory disease. The table came from immunoSEQ multiplex PCR; TCRdb's copy has only in-frame clones and leaves some out. Of some 69,000 clones in the sample, about nine tenths were seen once. The input for sequencing was CD4+ T cells from PBMCs, taken after stem cell transplantation. All receptors come from a human patient with POMP-related autoinflammation and immune dysregulation (PRAID). A subset of T cells may come from the graft donor.

The genes are TRBV29-1 and TRBJ2-7, with D perhaps given as TRBD1 or TRBD2 (5 bases each). CDR1 and CDR2 from the germline V gene are SQVTM and ANQGSEA. Trimming left V 1 base short and J 6 bases short, with 19 bases between. The CDR3 spans 15 residues. This CDR3 is CSVEVTVGPGGEQYF. The DNA of the CDR3 is TGCAGCGTTGAAGTTACGGTAGGGCCTGGGGGCGAGCAGTACTTC.

V is TRBV4-1 and J is TRBJ1-2; D may be TRBD1 (5 bases). Germline loops: CDR1 MGHRA, CDR2 YSYEKL. This CDR3 is 17 amino acids long. V gave up 1 base and J gave up 8 bases, with 23 bases separating them. CDR3 sequence (DNA): TGCGCCAGCAGCCAAGGAGGGAGGGACTACTTATTGCGCGGCTACACCTTC. Protein product: CASSQGGRDYLLRGYTF.

This chain uses TRBV18 with TRBJ2-7; 8 nucleotides line up with TRBD1. Looked up from germline, CDR1 is KGHSH and CDR2 is LQKENI. The J segment lost 5 bases and the V segment lost 3 bases, leaving 6 bases of the junction unmatched. The CDR3 runs to 14 residues. The CDR3 coding sequence is TGTGCCAGCTCACCTCGGGCAGGGGGCGACGAGCAGTACTTC. Encoded protein: CASSPRAGGDEQYF.

Only a few counts were recorded for this clone. This sequence joins TRBV7-7 and TRBJ2-2; weak D call: TRBD2 (5 bases). Germline V CDR1 and CDR2: SSHAT, FNYEAQ (reference sequence). This CDR3 comprises 16 residues. V was shortened by 2 bases and J by 0 bases, with 10 bases between the two germline ends. The CDR3 DNA sequence: TGTGCCAGCAGCTTAATAAGCGGAGCGAACACCGGGGAGCTGTTTTTT. Translating it yields CASSLISGANTGELFF.

This sequence joins TRBV6-4 and TRBJ2-2; D is perhaps TRBD1 (6 bases). Germline CDR1 reads MRHNA; CDR2 reads SNTAGT. The CDR3 has 15 amino acids. The V end was cut by 5 bases, the J end by 1 base, with 11 bases between. Written as DNA, the CDR3 is TGTGCCAGCAGTTCAACAGGGCAGAACACCGGGGAGCTGTTTTTT. This sequence encodes CASSSTGQNTGELFF.

The chain joins TRBV28 to TRBJ2-7; D remains ambiguous. Per germline, CDR1 MDHEN and CDR2 SYDVKM. V was shortened by 7 bases and J by 5 bases, with 12 bases between the two germline ends. The CDR3 covers 12 residues. CDR3 sequence (DNA): TGTGCCAGCACAGTAACCACCAACGAGCAGTACGTC. Translated: CASTVTTNEQYV.

The chain carries TRBV7-2 and TRBJ2-3; 7 bases match TRBD2. Germline lookup yields CDR1 SGHTA and CDR2 FQGNSA. This CDR3 contains 15 residues. The CDR3 DNA follows: TGTGCAGCCACTCCGCCGGGGGAGGGAGCAGATACGCAGTATTTT. Protein: CAATPPGEGADTQYF. Based on the CDR3 plus reference TRBV7-2 and TRBJ2-3, the full variable domain is GAGVSQSPSNKVTEKGKDVELRCDPISGHTALYWYRQSLGQGLEFLIYFQGNSAPDKSGLPSDRFSAERTGGSVSTLTIQRTQQEDSAVYLCAATPPGEGADTQYFGPGTRLTVL.

The chain couples TRBV5-1 to TRBJ1-1, with D uncertain. V was clipped by 3 bases and J by 1 base, with 7 bases between them. Per the germline V gene, CDR1 is SGHRS and CDR2 is YFSETQ. This CDR3 is built from 13 residues. CDR3 sequence: CASSSRANTEAFF. In nucleotides, the CDR3 is TGCGCCAGCAGCTCAAGGGCGAACACTGAAGCTTTCTTT.

V gene TRBV7-9 combines with J gene TRBJ1-5, with D maybe TRBD1 (5 bases). The CDR3 is 16 residues long. The V gene's germline CDR1 is SEHNR and CDR2 FQNEAQ (reference sequence). Trimming removed 1 base at V and 6 bases at J, with 16 bases between. The CDR3 DNA follows: TGTGCCAGCAGCTTAGGGGGCAGCCGGGGGAGTCAGCCCCAGCATTTT. Encoded protein: CASSLGGSRGSQPQHF.

The chain combines TRBV7-8 with TRBJ1-4, with unresolved D. This CDR3 has 17 residues. From germline, CDR1 is SGHVS and CDR2 FQNEAQ. V dropped 5 bases and J dropped 7 bases, with 23 bases sitting between them. The CDR3 DNA reads TGTGCCAGCAGCACCCCCTCAGGCGGTCCTGAAAGTGAAAAACTGTTTTTT. It is translated as CASSTPSGGPESEKLFF.

CDR3 protein: CASSLDGGTIEQYF. CDR3 coding DNA: TGCGCCAGCAGCTTGGACGGCGGGACAATCGAGCAGTACTTC. This chain joins TRBV5-1 and TRBJ2-7; either TRBD1 or TRBD2 may fit D (6 bases each). Per the germline V gene, CDR1 is SGHRS and CDR2 is YFSETQ. Deletions cut 0 bases from V and 6 bases from J, with 13 bases between. This CDR3 spans 14 amino acids.

The rearrangement links TRBV21-1 to TRBJ1-5; the table calls TRBD1, which could not be checked here. TRBV21-1 is described as a pseudogene. This CDR3 has 22 residues. The CDR3 DNA reads as TGTGCCAGCAGCAAATCGAGGGCAACCGGGACAGGGCTCCACTTTAGCAATCAGCCCCAGCATTTT. Translated: CASSKSRATGTGLHFSNQPQHF.

This clone was seen a few times. This chain uses TRBV11-2 with TRBJ1-6, with D unclear. V lost 3 bases to trimming and J lost 5 bases, with 8 bases between them. CDR3 size: 14 residues. Germline V lookup: CDR1 SGHAT, CDR2 FQNNGV. CDR3 coding DNA: TGTGCCAGCAGCTTCGGACTGAATAATTCACCCCTCCACTTT. It is translated as CASSFGLNNSPLHF.

The chain uses TRBV7-9 and TRBJ2-1; D ambiguous. Trimming stripped 1 base from V and 6 bases from J, with 19 bases between. The CDR3 contains 17 residues. The germline CDR1 and CDR2 sequences are SEHNR and FQNEAQ (reference sequence). Here the CDR3 DNA reads TGTGCCAGCAGCTTAGTAGTACAGCGATTCCTGTTCAATGAGCAGTTCTTC. Translated, it gives CASSLVVQRFLFNEQFF.

In its sample, this clone was seen once. The chain links TRBV5-6 to TRBJ1-6; 8 bases align to TRBD1. Germline V gives CDR1 SGHDT, CDR2 YYEEEE. The CDR3 is 17 residues long. The V segment lost 2 bases and the J segment 6 bases; nucleotides outside the gene matches: 10. CDR3 region: CASSFAYRGERNSPLHF. For the CDR3, the DNA is TGTGCCAGCAGCTTTGCCTACAGGGGGGAACGTAATTCACCCCTCCACTTT.

The CDR3 loop is CASSLRGTDSYNEQFF. The CDR3 DNA sequence: TGTGCCAGCAGCCTACGAGGGACGGACTCCTACAATGAGCAGTTCTTC. This chain uses TRBV7-3 with TRBJ2-1; either TRBD1 or TRBD2 may fit D (5 bases each). The germline gives CDR1 SGHTA, CDR2 FQGTGA. V lost 5 bases and J lost 0, with 14 bases in between. The CDR3 is 16 amino acids.

The V and J genes are TRBV28 and TRBJ1-6; D perhaps matches TRBD1 (5 bases). V was pared by 2 bases and J by 7 bases, with 6 bases between. Germline assignment: CDR1 MDHEN and CDR2 SYDVKM. CDR3 length: 13 residues. The CDR3 DNA follows: TGTGCCAGCAGTTTACCAGGGAATTCACCCCTCCACTTT. This encodes CASSLPGNSPLHF. Full variable domain (rest looked up from reference TRBV28 and TRBJ1-6): DVKVTQSSRYLVKRTGEKVFLECVQDMDHENMFWYRQDPGLGLRLIYFSYDVKMKEKGDIPEGYSVSREKKERFSLILESASTNQTSMYLCASSLPGNSPLHFGNGTRLTVT.